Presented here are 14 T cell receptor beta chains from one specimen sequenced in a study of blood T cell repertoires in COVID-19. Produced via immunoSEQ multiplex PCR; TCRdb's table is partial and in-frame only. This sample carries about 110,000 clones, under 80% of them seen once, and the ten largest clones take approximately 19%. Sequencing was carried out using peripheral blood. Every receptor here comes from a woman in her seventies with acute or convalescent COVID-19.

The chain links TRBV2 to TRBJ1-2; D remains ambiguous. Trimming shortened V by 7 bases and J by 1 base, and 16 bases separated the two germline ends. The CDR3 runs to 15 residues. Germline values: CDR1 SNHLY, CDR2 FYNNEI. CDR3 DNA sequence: TGTGCCAGCAAACGTAGCGGCGCCAGTAACTATGGCTACACCTTC. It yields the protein CASKRSGASNYGYTF. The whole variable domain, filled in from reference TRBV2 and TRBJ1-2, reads EPEVTQTPSHQVTQMGQEVILRCVPISNHLYFYWYRQILGQKVEFLVSFYNNEISEKSEIFDDQFSVERPDGSNFTLKIRSTKLEDSAMYFCASKRSGASNYGYTFGSGTRLTVV.

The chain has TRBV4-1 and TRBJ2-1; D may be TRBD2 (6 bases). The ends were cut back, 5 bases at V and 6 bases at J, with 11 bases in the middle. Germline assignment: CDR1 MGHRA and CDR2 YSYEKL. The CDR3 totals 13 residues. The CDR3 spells CASSLRAGNEQFF. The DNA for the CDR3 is TGCGCCAGCAGCTTAAGAGCGGGCAATGAGCAGTTCTTC.

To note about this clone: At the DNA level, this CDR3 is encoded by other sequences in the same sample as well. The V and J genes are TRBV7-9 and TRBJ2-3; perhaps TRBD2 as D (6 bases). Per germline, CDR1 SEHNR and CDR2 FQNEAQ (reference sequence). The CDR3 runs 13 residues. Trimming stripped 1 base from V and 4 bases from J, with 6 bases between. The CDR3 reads CASSLGGADTQYF. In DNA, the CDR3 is TGTGCCAGCAGCTTAGGGGGGGCAGATACGCAGTATTTT.

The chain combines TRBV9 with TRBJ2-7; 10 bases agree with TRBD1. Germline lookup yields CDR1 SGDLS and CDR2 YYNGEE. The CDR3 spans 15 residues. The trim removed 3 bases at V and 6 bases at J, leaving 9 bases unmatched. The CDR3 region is CASSASGTGASEQYF. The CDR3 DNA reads TGTGCCAGCAGCGCTTCCGGGACAGGGGCCAGCGAGCAGTACTTC.

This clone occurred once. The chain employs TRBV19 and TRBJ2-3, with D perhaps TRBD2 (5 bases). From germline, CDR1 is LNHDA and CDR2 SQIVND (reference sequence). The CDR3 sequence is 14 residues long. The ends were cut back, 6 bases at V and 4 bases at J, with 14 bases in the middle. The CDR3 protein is CASSDLPGADTQYF. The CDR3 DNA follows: TGTGCCAGTAGCGATCTCCCCGGGGCAGATACGCAGTATTTT.

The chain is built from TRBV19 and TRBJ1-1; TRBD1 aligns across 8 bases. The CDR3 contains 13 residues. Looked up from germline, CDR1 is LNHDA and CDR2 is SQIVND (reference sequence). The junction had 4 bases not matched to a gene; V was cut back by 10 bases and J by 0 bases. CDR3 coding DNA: TGTGCCACACGACAGGGGATGAACACTGAAGCTTTCTTT. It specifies CATRQGMNTEAFF.

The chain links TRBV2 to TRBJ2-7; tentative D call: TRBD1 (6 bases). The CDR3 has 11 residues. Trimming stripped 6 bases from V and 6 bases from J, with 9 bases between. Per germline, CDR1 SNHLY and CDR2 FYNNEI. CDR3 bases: TGTGCCAGCAGACAGGGTTCCGAGCAGTACTTC. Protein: CASRQGSEQYF.

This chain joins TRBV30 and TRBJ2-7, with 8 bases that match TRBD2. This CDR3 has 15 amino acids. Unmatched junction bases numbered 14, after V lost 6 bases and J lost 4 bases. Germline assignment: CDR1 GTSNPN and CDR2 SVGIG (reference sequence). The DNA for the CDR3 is TGTGCCTGCTCGGGAGGGCGGGGGCGAGATTACGAGCAGTACTTC. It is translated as CACSGGRGRDYEQYF.

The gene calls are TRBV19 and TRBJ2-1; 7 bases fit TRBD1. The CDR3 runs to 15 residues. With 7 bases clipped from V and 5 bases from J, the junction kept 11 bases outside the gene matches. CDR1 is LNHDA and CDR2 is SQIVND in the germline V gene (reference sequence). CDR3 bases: TGTGCCAGTACCCCAGACAGGGTCCCCCACAATGAGCAGTTCTTC. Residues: CASTPDRVPHNEQFF.

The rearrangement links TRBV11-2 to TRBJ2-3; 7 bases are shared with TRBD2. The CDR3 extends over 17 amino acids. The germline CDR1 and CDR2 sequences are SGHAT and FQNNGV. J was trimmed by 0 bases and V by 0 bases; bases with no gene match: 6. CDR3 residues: CASSLDWWGGSTDTQYF. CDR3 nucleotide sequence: TGTGCCAGCAGCTTAGATTGGTGGGGGGGAAGCACAGATACGCAGTATTTT. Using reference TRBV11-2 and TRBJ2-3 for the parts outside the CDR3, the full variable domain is EAGVAQSPRYKIIEKRQSVAFWCNPISGHATLYWYQQILGQGPKLLIQFQNNGVVDDSQLPKDRFSAERLKGVDSTLKIQPAKLEDSAVYLCASSLDWWGGSTDTQYFGPGTRLTVL.

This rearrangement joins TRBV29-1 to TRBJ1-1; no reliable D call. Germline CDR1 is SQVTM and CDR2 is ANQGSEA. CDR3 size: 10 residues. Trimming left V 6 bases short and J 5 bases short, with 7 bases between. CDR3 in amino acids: CSVRRTEAFF. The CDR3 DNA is TGCAGCGTGCGGAGGACTGAAGCTTTCTTT.

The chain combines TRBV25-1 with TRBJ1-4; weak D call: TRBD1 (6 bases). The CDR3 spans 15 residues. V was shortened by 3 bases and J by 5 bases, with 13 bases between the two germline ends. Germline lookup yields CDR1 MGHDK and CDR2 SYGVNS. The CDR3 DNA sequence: TGTGCCAGCAGTGATACGCGGCAGGGGAATGAAAAACTGTTTTTT. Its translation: CASSDTRQGNEKLFF.

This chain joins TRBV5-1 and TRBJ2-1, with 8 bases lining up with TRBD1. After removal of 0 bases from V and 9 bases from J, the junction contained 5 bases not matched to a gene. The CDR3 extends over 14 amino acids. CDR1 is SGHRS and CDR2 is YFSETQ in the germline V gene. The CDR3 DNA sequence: TGCGCCAGCAGCTTGGGGCAGGGGGCGAGTGAGCAGTTCTTC. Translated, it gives CASSLGQGASEQFF.

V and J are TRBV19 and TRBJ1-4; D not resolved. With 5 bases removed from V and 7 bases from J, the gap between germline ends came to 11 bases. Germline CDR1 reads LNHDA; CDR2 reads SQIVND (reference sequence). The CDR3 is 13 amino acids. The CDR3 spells CASSGPSGEKLFF. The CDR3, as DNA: TGTGCCAGTAGTGGTCCCTCGGGTGAAAAACTGTTTTTT. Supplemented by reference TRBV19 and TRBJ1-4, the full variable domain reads DGGITQSPKYLFRKEGQNVTLSCEQNLNHDAMYWYRQDPGQGLRLIYYSQIVNDFQKGDIAEGYSVSREKKESFPLTVTSAQKNPTAFYLCASSGPSGEKLFFGSGTQLSVL.